This record looks at one TCR beta chain sequence and its context. The antigen it binds to is not known. No per-base quality is available; no much larger clone lies one base away. The CDR3 regions of human TCRbeta chains were analyzed by immunosequencing. In the paper's pipeline: Repertoire TCRs were matched against a reference library of SARS-CoV-2-specific TCRs generated with the MIRA antigen-specificity platform. Breadth meant the fraction of unique TCRs that were SARS-CoV-2-associated, whereas depth meant the fraction of total T cells that were SARS-CoV-2-associated. Using the MIRA data, each spike-specific TCR was mapped to the spike region that the TCR reacts to and placed in a CD4 or CD8 class. Log10-transformed breadth and depth values were compared by one-way ANOVA with Sidak's multiple comparisons tests. In its TCRdb copy, this immuneACCESS table keeps in-frame sequences only and misses some clones. Where compared with another copy, unresolved V genes explain less than half of these, and the others have no known cause. The DNA was the basis for D and trimming; V, J and clone size are from that table. This sample lists some 120,000 clones; 88% were detected once. The ten largest account for 4% to 4.5% of the sample.

The CDR3, cysteine through phenylalanine, is 15 amino acids long. Kept here is only the CDR3 DNA, which spans 45 bases and is read in frame from base 1. The junction shows trimming of 4 bases on V and 2 bases on J, plus 14 bases between the germline ends. Sequences LGHDT (CDR1) and YNNKEL (CDR2) are obtained from the germline V gene (reference sequence). This specimen's time point label, interpreted: baseline before first vaccination. Vaccinee samples were obtained from the UK trials COV001 and COV002, which included a single-blind randomized controlled phase 2/3 trial of AZD1222 (ChAdOx1 nCoV-19) in healthy adults. For TCRbeta chain sequencing, PBMC samples were collected from trial participants at day 0 and at day 28 after the second dose. This entry comes from a study of T cell responses to AZD1222 COVID-19 vaccine listed by TCRdb under 2021. Background for the entire study: AZD1222 recipients whose second dose came at about 4 weeks and those whose second dose came at about 12 weeks were combined into one group, since spike-specific TCR depth and breadth did not differ between the two schedules. TCR sequencing was performed for over 230 trial participants, of whom roughly 200 were given two doses of AZD1222 and around 25 were given two doses of MenACWY control vaccine. Enrollment into the trials was organized by age into subgroups of 18-55, 56-69 and 70-plus years, and those subgroups contained roughly 140, 27 and 60 TCR-sequenced participants, respectively. Results the study describes overall, beyond this receptor: After two AZD1222 doses, spike-specific TCR breadth and depth were significantly higher than at day 0 and than in MenACWY recipients. Reportedly, almost half of the unique spike-specific TCRs recognized epitopes lying outside the regions that are mutated in the B.1.351 and B.1.1.7 variants. The 56-69-year group was small, and its depth increase did not reach significance, likely because of low power. Because no day 14 peak-response samples were available, the repertoires could be characterized only after the peak T cell response. Vaccine-associated CD4 TCRs spanned the whole spike protein, with dominant responses in regions 160-218 and 743-854. Participants were mostly white British, with more females than males. The authors suggested clonal diversity may have been underestimated. Conclusions about previously exposed vaccinees are limited, since just a handful of AZD1222 recipients were seropositive for SARS-CoV-2 at baseline.

The receptor was derived from an adult in good health. In this chain, TRBV3-1 (or the pseudogene TRBV3-2) is recombined with TRBJ1-2, with a weak D call of TRBD1 (5 bases match). This material consisted of peripheral blood, taken on day 0 of AZD1222 vaccination. CDR3 region: CASSPERGRNYGYTF. Here is the DNA: TGTGCCAGCAGCCCAGAAAGGGGCAGGAACTATGGCTACACCTTC.